This TCR beta chain was sequenced during a study of blood T cell repertoires in COVID-19. Generated by immunoSEQ multiplex PCR, the TCRdb table keeps only in-frame clones and is missing some. The repertoire consists of over 200,000 clones, with about four fifths occurring once and the leading ten covering about 8.9%. The V segment lost 4 bases and the J segment 2 bases; nucleotides outside the gene matches: 5. This CDR3 has 16 amino acids. Looked up from germline, CDR1 is MDHEN and CDR2 is SYDVKM. The V gene is TRBV28, the J gene TRBJ2-1; 10 bases map to TRBD2. The material sequenced was PBMCs or T cells enriched from blood (not recorded which). The receptor was derived from a woman aged 45-65 years with acute COVID-19. CDR3 protein: CASSSLAGGPYNEQFF. The CDR3 DNA is TGTGCCAGCAGTTCTTTAGCGGGAGGACCCTACAATGAGCAGTTCTTC.